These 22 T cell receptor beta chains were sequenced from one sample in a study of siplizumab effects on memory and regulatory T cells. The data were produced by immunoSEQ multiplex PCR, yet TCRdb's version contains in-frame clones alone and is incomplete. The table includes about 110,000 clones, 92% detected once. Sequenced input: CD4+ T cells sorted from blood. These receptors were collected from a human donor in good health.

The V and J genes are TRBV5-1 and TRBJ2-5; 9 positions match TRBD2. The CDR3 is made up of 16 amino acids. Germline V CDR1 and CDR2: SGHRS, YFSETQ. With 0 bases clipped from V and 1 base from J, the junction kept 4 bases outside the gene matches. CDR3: CASSLAPGLAQETQYF. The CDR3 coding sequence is TGCGCCAGCAGCTTGGCCCCGGGACTAGCCCAAGAGACCCAGTACTTC.

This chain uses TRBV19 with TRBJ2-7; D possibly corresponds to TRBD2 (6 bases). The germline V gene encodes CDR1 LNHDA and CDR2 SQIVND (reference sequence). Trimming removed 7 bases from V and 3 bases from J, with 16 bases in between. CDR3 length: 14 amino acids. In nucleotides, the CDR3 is TGTGCCAGTACCCAGACGACTAGAATCTACGAGCAGTACTTC. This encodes CASTQTTRIYEQYF.

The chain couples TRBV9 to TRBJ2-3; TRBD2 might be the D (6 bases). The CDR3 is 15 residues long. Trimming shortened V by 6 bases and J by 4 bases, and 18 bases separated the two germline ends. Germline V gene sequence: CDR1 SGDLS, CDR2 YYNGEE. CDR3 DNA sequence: TGTGCCAGCACCCTAACGGGAGCCGGGGCAGATACGCAGTATTTT. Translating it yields CASTLTGAGADTQYF. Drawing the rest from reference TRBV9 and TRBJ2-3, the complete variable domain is DSGVTQTPKHLITATGQRVTLRCSPRSGDLSVYWYQQSLDQGLQFLIQYYNGEERAKGNILERFSAQQFPDLHSELNLSSLELGDSALYFCASTLTGAGADTQYFGPGTRLTVL.

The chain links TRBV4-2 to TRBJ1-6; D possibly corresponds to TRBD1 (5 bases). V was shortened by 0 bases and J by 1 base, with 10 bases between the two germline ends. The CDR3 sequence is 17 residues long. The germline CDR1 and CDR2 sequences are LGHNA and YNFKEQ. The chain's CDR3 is CASSQEGTNSYNSPLHF. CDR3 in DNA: TGTGCCAGCAGCCAAGAAGGGACGAATTCCTATAATTCACCCCTCCACTTT.

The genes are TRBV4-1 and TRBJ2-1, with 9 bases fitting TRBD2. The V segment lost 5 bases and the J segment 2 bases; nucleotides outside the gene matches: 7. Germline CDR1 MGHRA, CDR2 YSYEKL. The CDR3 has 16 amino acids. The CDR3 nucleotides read TGCGCCAGCAGCATTATAGCGGGGGCCACCTACAATGAGCAGTTCTTC. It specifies CASSIIAGATYNEQFF.

The CDR3, as DNA: TGTGCCAGCACCAACCGGGACAGGGGGAGTTCACAGTACTTC. This encodes CASTNRDRGSSQYF. The chain combines TRBV6-4 with TRBJ2-7, with 11 bases that match TRBD1. The CDR3 is 14 amino acids. The trim removed 7 bases at V and 10 bases at J, leaving 12 bases unmatched. CDR1 and CDR2 from the germline V gene are MRHNA and SNTAGT.

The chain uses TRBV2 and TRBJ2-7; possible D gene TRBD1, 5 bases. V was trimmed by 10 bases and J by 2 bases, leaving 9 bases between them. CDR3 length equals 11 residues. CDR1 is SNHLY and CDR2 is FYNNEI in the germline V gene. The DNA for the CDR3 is TGTGCCATCAAGACAGCCTACGAGCAGTACTTC. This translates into CAIKTAYEQYF.

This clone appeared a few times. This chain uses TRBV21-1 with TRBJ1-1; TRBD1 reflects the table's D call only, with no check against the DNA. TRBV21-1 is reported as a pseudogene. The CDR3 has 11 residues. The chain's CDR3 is CAIPGGTEAFF. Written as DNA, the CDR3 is TGTGCCATCCCAGGGGGGACTGAAGCTTTCTTT.

CDR3 region: CASRRFDGFYEQYF. In DNA, the CDR3 is TGTGCCAGCAGGAGATTCGACGGGTTCTACGAGCAGTACTTC. The genes are TRBV6-5 and TRBJ2-7; D remains unclear. This CDR3 is 14 amino acids long. V lost 6 bases and J 3 bases, leaving 15 bases between the germline ends. CDR1 is MNHEY, CDR2 SVGAGI, per germline.

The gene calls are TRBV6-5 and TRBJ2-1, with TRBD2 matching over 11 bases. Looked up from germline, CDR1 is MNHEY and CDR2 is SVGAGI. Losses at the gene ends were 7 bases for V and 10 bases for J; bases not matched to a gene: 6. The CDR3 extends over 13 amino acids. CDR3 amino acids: CASTKLAGAEQFF. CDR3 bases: TGTGCCAGCACGAAACTAGCGGGGGCAGAGCAGTTCTTC.

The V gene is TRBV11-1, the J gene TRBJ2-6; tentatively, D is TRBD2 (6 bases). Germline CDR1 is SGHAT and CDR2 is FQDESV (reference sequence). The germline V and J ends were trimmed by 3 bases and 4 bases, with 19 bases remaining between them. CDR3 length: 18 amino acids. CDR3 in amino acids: CASSLRGVGSLGANVLTF. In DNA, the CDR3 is TGTGCCAGCAGCTTGCGGGGAGTGGGCTCTCTGGGGGCCAACGTCCTGACTTTC.

In nucleotides, the CDR3 is TGTGCCAGCACCCAAGCGGGGGGGCGTTCTTTCTTT. Its protein is CASTQAGGRSFF. This chain joins TRBV7-8 and TRBJ1-1, with a weak D call TRBD1 (6 bases). The germline gives CDR1 SGHVS, CDR2 FQNEAQ. V was cut by 7 bases and J by 12 bases, with 18 bases left in between. The CDR3 consists of 12 residues.

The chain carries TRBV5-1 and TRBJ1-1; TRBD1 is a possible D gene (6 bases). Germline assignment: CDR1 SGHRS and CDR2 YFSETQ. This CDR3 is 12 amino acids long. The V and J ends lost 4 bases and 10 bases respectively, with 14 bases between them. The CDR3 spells CASSNTGSGAFF. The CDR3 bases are TGCGCCAGCAGCAATACAGGGAGTGGAGCTTTCTTT.

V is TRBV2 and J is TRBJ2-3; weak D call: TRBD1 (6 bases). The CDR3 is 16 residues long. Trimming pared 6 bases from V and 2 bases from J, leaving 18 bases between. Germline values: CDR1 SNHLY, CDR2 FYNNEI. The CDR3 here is CASRRTGSFYTDTQYF. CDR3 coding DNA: TGTGCCAGCAGAAGAACAGGGTCTTTCTACACAGATACGCAGTATTTT.

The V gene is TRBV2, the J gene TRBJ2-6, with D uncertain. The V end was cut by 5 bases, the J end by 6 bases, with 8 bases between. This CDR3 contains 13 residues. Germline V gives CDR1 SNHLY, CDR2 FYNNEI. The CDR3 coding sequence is TGTGCCAGCAGTTTCTTCGAGGCCAACGTCCTGACTTTC. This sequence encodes CASSFFEANVLTF. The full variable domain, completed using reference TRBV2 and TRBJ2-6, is EPEVTQTPSHQVTQMGQEVILRCVPISNHLYFYWYRQILGQKVEFLVSFYNNEISEKSEIFDDQFSVERPDGSNFTLKIRSTKLEDSAMYFCASSFFEANVLTFGAGSRLTVL.

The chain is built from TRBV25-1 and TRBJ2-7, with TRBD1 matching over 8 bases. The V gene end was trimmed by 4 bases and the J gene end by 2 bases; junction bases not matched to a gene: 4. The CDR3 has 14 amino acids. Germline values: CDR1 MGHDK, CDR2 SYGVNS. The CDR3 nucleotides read TGTGCCAGCAGTGCTCGGACAGGGACCTACGAGCAGTACTTC. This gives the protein CASSARTGTYEQYF.

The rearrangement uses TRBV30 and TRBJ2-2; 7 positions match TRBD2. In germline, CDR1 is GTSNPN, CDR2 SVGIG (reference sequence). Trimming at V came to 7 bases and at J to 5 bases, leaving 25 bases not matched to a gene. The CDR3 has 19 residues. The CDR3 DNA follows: TGTGCCTTCCTGGGGGGTAAGCTAGCGGAAGTTTGGCCAACCGGGGAGCTGTTTTTT. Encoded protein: CAFLGGKLAEVWPTGELFF. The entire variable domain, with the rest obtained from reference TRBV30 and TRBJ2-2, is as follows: SQTIHQWPATLVQPVGSPLSLECTVEGTSNPNLYWYRQAAGRGLQLLFYSVGIGQISSEVPQNLSASRPQDRQFILSSKKLLLSDSGFYLCAFLGGKLAEVWPTGELFFGEGSRLTVL.

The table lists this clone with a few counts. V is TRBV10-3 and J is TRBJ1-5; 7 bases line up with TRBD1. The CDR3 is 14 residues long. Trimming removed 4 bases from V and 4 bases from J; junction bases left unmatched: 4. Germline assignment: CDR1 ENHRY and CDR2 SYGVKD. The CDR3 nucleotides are TGTGCCATCAGTGGGGGGACAGAAAATCAGCCCCAGCATTTT. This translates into CAISGGTENQPQHF.

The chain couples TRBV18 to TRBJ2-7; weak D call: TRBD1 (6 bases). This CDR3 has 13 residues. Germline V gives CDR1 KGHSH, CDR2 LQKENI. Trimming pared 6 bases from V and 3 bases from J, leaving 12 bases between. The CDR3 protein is CASSPLQGYEQYF. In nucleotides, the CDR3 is TGTGCCAGCTCGCCCCTACAGGGCTACGAGCAGTACTTC. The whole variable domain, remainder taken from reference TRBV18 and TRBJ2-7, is NAGVMQNPRHLVRRRGQEARLRCSPMKGHSHVYWYRQLPEEGLKFMVYLQKENIIDESGMPKERFSAEFPKEGPSILRIQQVVRGDSAAYFCASSPLQGYEQYFGPGTRLTVT.

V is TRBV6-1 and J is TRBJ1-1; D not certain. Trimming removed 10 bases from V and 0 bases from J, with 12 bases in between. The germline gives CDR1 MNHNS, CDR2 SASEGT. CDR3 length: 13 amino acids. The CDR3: CATSDPLNTEAFF. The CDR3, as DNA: TGTGCCACGTCGGACCCCCTGAACACTGAAGCTTTCTTT.

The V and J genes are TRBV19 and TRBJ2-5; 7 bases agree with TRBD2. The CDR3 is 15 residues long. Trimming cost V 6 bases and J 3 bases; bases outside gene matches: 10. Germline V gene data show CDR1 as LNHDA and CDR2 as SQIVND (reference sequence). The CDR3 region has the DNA TGTGCCAGTAGCGATACTTCGGGGGGTAAAGAGACCCAGTACTTC. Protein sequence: CASSDTSGGKETQYF.

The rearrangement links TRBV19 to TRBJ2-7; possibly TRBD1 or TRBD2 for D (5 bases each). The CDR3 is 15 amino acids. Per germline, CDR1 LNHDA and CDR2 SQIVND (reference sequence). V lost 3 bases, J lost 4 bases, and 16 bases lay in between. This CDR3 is CASSIRRDGSYEQYF. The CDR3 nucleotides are TGTGCCAGTAGTATCAGAAGGGACGGGTCTTACGAGCAGTACTTC.